This passage covers 17 T cell receptor beta chains from one sample sequenced in a study of blood T cell repertoires in COVID-19. The data were produced by immunoSEQ multiplex PCR, yet TCRdb's version contains in-frame clones alone and is incomplete. In the table there are under 150,000 clones, 85% of which are singletons. Material: peripheral blood. These receptors were collected from a man older than 75 with acute or convalescent COVID-19.

CDR3 amino acids: CASSFTDPQETQYF. Written as DNA, the CDR3 is TGCGCCAGCAGCTTTACAGATCCACAAGAGACCCAGTACTTC. The chain links TRBV5-1 to TRBJ2-5; D is uncertain. V lost 2 bases to trimming and J lost 2 bases, with 10 bases between them. The germline CDR1 and CDR2 sequences are SGHRS and YFSETQ. This CDR3 spans 14 amino acids.

V usage is TRBV19 and J usage is TRBJ1-2; 7 bases align to TRBD1. Germline lookup yields CDR1 LNHDA and CDR2 SQIVND (reference sequence). J was trimmed by 7 bases and V by 8 bases; bases with no gene match: 13. The CDR3 has 14 amino acids. The CDR3 reads CASGRQGSLLGYTF. The CDR3 region has the DNA TGTGCCAGTGGGAGACAGGGCTCTTTACTTGGCTACACCTTC. Complete variable domain (other parts from reference TRBV19 and TRBJ1-2): DGGITQSPKYLFRKEGQNVTLSCEQNLNHDAMYWYRQDPGQGLRLIYYSQIVNDFQKGDIAEGYSVSREKKESFPLTVTSAQKNPTAFYLCASGRQGSLLGYTFGSGTRLTVV.

The chain couples TRBV5-1 to TRBJ1-3, with D possibly being TRBD1 (6 bases). V was clipped by 4 bases and J by 2 bases, with 10 bases between them. The CDR3 is 14 residues long. CDR1 and CDR2 from the germline V gene are SGHRS and YFSETQ. CDR3 residues: CASSLTGPGNTIYF. CDR3 nucleotide sequence: TGCGCCAGCAGCCTAACAGGGCCTGGAAACACCATATATTTT. Complete variable domain (other parts from reference TRBV5-1 and TRBJ1-3): KAGVTQTPRYLIKTRGQQVTLSCSPISGHRSVSWYQQTPGQGLQFLFEYFSETQRNKGNFPGRFSGRQFSNSRSEMNVSTLELGDSALYLCASSLTGPGNTIYFGEGSWLTVV.

The V and J genes are TRBV10-3 and TRBJ2-2; 8 bases line up with TRBD2. Germline CDR1 and CDR2: ENHRY and SYGVKD. The CDR3 runs 14 residues. V trimming: 7 bases; J trimming: 6 bases; junction bases outside the gene matches: 7. CDR3 protein: CAIMGLEGSGELFF. The CDR3, as DNA: TGTGCCATCATGGGACTAGAGGGGTCCGGGGAGCTGTTTTTT.

The rearrangement links TRBV14 to TRBJ1-2, with a weak D call TRBD1 (5 bases). The CDR3 is made up of 15 amino acids. Deletions cut 0 bases from V and 4 bases from J, with 12 bases between. Germline CDR1 is SGHDN and CDR2 is FVKESK. CDR3 DNA sequence: TGTGCCAGCAGCCAAGAAGGACGGGGGAGCTATGGCTACACCTTC. Its protein is CASSQEGRGSYGYTF. The variable domain in full, completed from reference TRBV14 and TRBJ1-2, reads EAGVTQFPSHSVIEKGQTVTLRCDPISGHDNLYWYRRVMGKEIKFLLHFVKESKQDESGMPNNRFLAERTGGTYSTLKVQPAELEDSGVYFCASSQEGRGSYGYTFGSGTRLTVV.

This chain joins TRBV19 and TRBJ1-4; tentative D call: TRBD1 (5 bases). CDR1 is LNHDA, CDR2 SQIVND, per germline (reference sequence). This CDR3 is built from 15 residues. Trimming shortened V by 4 bases and J by 0 bases, and 9 bases separated the two germline ends. CDR3 DNA: TGTGCCAGTAGTAACCCGGGGGCAACTAATGAAAAACTGTTTTTT. Translated, it gives CASSNPGATNEKLFF. The full variable domain, its missing parts supplied by reference TRBV19 and TRBJ1-4, is DGGITQSPKYLFRKEGQNVTLSCEQNLNHDAMYWYRQDPGQGLRLIYYSQIVNDFQKGDIAEGYSVSREKKESFPLTVTSAQKNPTAFYLCASSNPGATNEKLFFGSGTQLSVL.

The chain couples TRBV18 to TRBJ1-1; no definite D call. The CDR3 runs to 14 residues. Germline V CDR1 and CDR2: KGHSH, LQKENI. Trimming stripped 3 bases from V and 5 bases from J, with 13 bases between. The CDR3 reads CASSPRGRGTEAFF. CDR3 nucleotide sequence: TGTGCCAGCTCACCGCGAGGGCGTGGAACTGAAGCTTTCTTT.

This clone was seen just once. The chain has TRBV6-5 and TRBJ1-1; no clear D. CDR3 length equals 14 residues. V lost 0 bases and J 6 bases, leaving 11 bases between the germline ends. From germline, CDR1 is MNHEY and CDR2 SVGAGI. This CDR3 is CASSYSYTGSEAFF. CDR3 DNA sequence: TGTGCCAGCAGTTACTCGTACACCGGGTCTGAAGCTTTCTTT.

The chain has TRBV3-1 (or the pseudogene TRBV3-2) and TRBJ1-1, with 7 bases aligning to TRBD1. Looked up from germline, CDR1 is LGHDT and CDR2 is YNNKEL (reference sequence). The ends lost 4 bases at V and 10 bases at J; junction bases unmatched: 6. The CDR3 consists of 12 residues. CDR3 region: CASSPRDSGAFF. The DNA for the CDR3 is TGTGCCAGCAGCCCCCGGGACAGCGGAGCTTTCTTT.

This clone appeared a single time. V and J are TRBV18 and TRBJ2-7; D is perhaps TRBD1 (6 bases). The CDR3 covers 15 residues. Germline V gene sequence: CDR1 KGHSH, CDR2 LQKENI. V was trimmed by 3 bases and J by 4 bases, leaving 16 bases between them. CDR3 nucleotide sequence: TGTGCCAGCTCACCTCGATCAGGGGACCGATACGAGCAGTACTTC. Translating gives CASSPRSGDRYEQYF.

The chain couples TRBV6-2 or TRBV6-3 to TRBJ1-2; D is perhaps TRBD1 (6 bases). This CDR3 has 14 amino acids. Trimming shortened V by 2 bases and J by 6 bases, and 13 bases separated the two germline ends. Germline CDR1 MNHEY, CDR2 SVGEGT. The CDR3 bases are TGTGCCAGCAGTTACGGGGGCGCATTTCATGGCTACACCTTC. Its translation: CASSYGGAFHGYTF.

CDR3 sequence reads: CASSSRVVFAGGYTDTQYF. The CDR3 nucleotides are TGTGCCAGCAGCTCCCGTGTTGTGTTTGCGGGGGGCTACACAGATACGCAGTATTTT. The chain uses TRBV5-4 and TRBJ2-3; 8 bases match TRBD2. The J segment lost 2 bases and the V segment lost 3 bases, leaving 17 bases of the junction unmatched. CDR3 length: 19 residues. Germline CDR1 reads SGHNT; CDR2 reads YYREEE (reference sequence).

This clone was counted a few times. The V gene is TRBV29-1, the J gene TRBJ1-3, with 7 positions matching TRBD1. Germline CDR1 reads SQVTM; CDR2 reads ANQGSEA. This CDR3 comprises 13 residues. Unmatched junction bases numbered 2, after V lost 6 bases and J lost 0 bases. In DNA form, the CDR3 reads TGCAGCGTCGGGACAGTCTCTGGAAACACCATATATTTT. Amino acids: CSVGTVSGNTIYF.

This chain links TRBV7-3 with TRBJ2-3; 8 bases are a match to TRBD2. The germline V gene has CDR1 SGHTA and CDR2 FQGTGA. Trimming cost V 5 bases and J 1 base; bases outside gene matches: 5. CDR3 length equals 15 residues. This chain's CDR3 is CASSAGGGGTDTQYF. In DNA form, the CDR3 reads TGTGCCAGCAGCGCGGGGGGCGGGGGCACAGATACGCAGTATTTT.

The gene calls are TRBV7-7 and TRBJ2-1, with 10 bases identical to TRBD2. This CDR3 contains 14 residues. Germline V gene data show CDR1 as SSHAT and CDR2 as FNYEAQ (reference sequence). The CDR3 is CATALAGAYNEQFF. The CDR3 nucleotides read TGTGCTACCGCGCTAGCGGGAGCCTACAATGAGCAGTTCTTC.

The chain has TRBV18 and TRBJ1-3; 8 bases fit TRBD1. Germline V gene data show CDR1 as KGHSH and CDR2 as LQKENI. The CDR3 loop spans 15 amino acids. Trimming took 4 bases from V and 4 from J; bases not matched to a gene: 6. For the CDR3, the DNA is TGTGCCAGCTCACAAACTTGGACAGGGGGAAACACCATATATTTT. Translating gives CASSQTWTGGNTIYF.

This clone has a single count. V and J are TRBV7-7 and TRBJ2-1, with D possibly being TRBD2 (7 bases). In germline, CDR1 is SSHAT, CDR2 FNYEAQ (reference sequence). Trimming left V 5 bases short and J 4 bases short, with 15 bases between. This CDR3 spans 15 amino acids. CDR3 DNA: TGTGCCAGCAGCCCCCGGGGGGCGCCTTACAATGAGCAGTTCTTC. Its protein product is CASSPRGAPYNEQFF.